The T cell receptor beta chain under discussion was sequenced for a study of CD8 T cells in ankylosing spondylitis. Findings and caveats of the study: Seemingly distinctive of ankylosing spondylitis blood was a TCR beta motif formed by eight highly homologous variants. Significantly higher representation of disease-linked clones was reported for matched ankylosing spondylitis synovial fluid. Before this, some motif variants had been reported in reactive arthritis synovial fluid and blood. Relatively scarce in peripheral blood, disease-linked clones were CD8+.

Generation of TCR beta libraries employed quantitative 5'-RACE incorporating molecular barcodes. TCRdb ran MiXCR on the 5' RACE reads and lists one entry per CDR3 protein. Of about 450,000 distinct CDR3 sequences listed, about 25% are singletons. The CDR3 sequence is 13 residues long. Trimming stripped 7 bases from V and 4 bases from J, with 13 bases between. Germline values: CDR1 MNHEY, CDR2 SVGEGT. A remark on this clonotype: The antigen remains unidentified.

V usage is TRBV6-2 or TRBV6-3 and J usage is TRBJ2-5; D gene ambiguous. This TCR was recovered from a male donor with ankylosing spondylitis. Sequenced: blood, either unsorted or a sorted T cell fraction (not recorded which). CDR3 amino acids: CASKGLVGETQYF. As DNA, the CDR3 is TGTGCCAGCAAAGGTCTAGTGGGAGAGACCCAGTACTTC.